A selection of T cell receptor beta chains follows, all from one sample in a study of cytomegalovirus exposure and HLA in healthy donors. Assay: immunoSEQ multiplex PCR; the TCRdb copy retains only in-frame clones and omits some. The sample contains roughly 90,000 clones, over 65% of which appear only once. The sequenced material came from PBMCs. The receptors come from a woman in her forties in good health and CMV-seropositive. The CDR3 runs from the conserved cysteine through the conserved F or W. D genes are given only for firm matches. Part of the rows lack a size; the others show once, few, many or a class for expanded clones.

NA TRBJ2-3 15 NA TRBV7-6 TGTGCCAGCAGCTTAGGGCTAGCCCTCACAGATACGCAGTATTTT CASSLGLALTDTQYF
NA TRBJ2-5 16 NA TRBV27 TGTGCCAGCATGGGCTTGCCCGGGTCGCGGGGAGAGACCCAGTACTTC CASMGLPGSRGETQYF
NA TRBJ2-5 14 NA TRBV6-6 TGTGCCAGCAGTTACGGGGGGAACCAAGAGACCCAGTACTTC CASSYGGNQETQYF
NA TRBJ2-3 15 TRBD2 TRBV27 TGTGCCAGCAGTTTAGGCGGGAGTATTACAGATACGCAGTATTTT CASSLGGSITDTQYF
NA TRBJ1-6 21 NA TRBV21-1 TGTGCCAGCAGCAAGGGAGAACGAATTCAGGGGACCTACTCCTATAATTCACCCCTCCACTTT CASSKGERIQGTYSYNSPLHF
NA TRBJ1-5 15 NA TRBV7-8 TGTGCCAGCAGCTTAGCCGACAGTAGCAATCAGCCCCAGCATTTT CASSLADSSNQPQHF
NA TRBJ1-5 15 TRBD1 TRBV18 TGTGCCAGCTCACCGCGCGGGACAGATGATCAGCCCCAGCATTTT CASSPRGTDDQPQHF
NA TRBJ2-5 14 TRBD1 TRBV7-2 TGTGCCAGCAGCGACGGACAGGGGACAGAGACCCAGTACTTC CASSDGQGTETQYF
NA TRBJ2-5 15 NA TRBV10-2 TGCGCCAGCAGTGAAAGTGGGAGAGTACAAGAGACCCAGTACTTC CASSESGRVQETQYF
NA TRBJ2-2 18 TRBD1 TRBV25-1 TGTGCCAGCAGTGTGACGGCGGGACAGGGCGCGAACACCGGGGAGCTGTTTTTT CASSVTAGQGANTGELFF
NA TRBJ2-5 12 NA TRBV7-9 TGTTCCAGCAGCCAGTACCAAGAGACCCAGTACTTC CSSSQYQETQYF
NA TRBJ1-1 15 NA TRBV6-5 TGTGCCAGCAGTTACAGTCAGGGTCTCAACACTGAAGCTTTCTTT CASSYSQGLNTEAFF
NA TRBJ1-2 13 TRBD1 TRBV2 TGTGCCAGCAGGGGCACAGGGGGCTTTGGCTACACCTTC CASRGTGGFGYTF
NA TRBJ2-7 13 TRBD1 TRBV7-6 TGTGCCAGCAGCCCCGACAGGGTATACGAGCAGTACTTC CASSPDRVYEQYF
once TRBJ2-1 16 TRBD1 TRBV28 TGTGCCAGCAGTTTTCCCGCACCCCGAAAGGCGGGACAGGGAATCTTC CASSFPAPRKAGQGIF
NA TRBJ2-1 16 TRBD2 TRBV9 TGTGCCAGCAGCGTAGAGGGAGGGAGACCCTACAATGAGCAGTTCTTC CASSVEGGRPYNEQFF
NA TRBJ1-2 13 NA TRBV19 TGTGCCAGTACCGGGCAAGGGAGCGGTGGCTACACCTTC CASTGQGSGGYTF
NA TRBJ2-6 13 NA TRBV13 TGTGCCAGCAGCTTTAGTGGGGCCAACGTCCTGACTTTC CASSFSGANVLTF
NA TRBJ1-2 15 TRBD1 TRBV2 TGTGCCAGCAGTGACCCAAGACAGGGGGGCTATGGCTACACCTTC CASSDPRQGGYGYTF
NA TRBJ1-4 14 NA TRBV7-2 TGTGCCAGCAGCACCGCGGCAACTAATGAAAAACTGTTTTTT CASSTAATNEKLFF
NA TRBJ2-7 15 NA TRBV7-2 TGTGCCAGCAGCTTAGGGGCAGAAAATCGGTACGAGCAGTACTTC CASSLGAENRYEQYF
NA TRBJ1-2 18 TRBD1 TRBV7-2 TGTGCCAGCACCCTTAACAGGGGAGGCCGCCCCGGGAACTATGGCTACACCTTC CASTLNRGGRPGNYGYTF
few TRBJ1-1 16 TRBD1 TRBV5-5 TGTGCCAGCAGCCAGGGACAGGGCCAGGCGGACACTGAAGCTTTCTTT CASSQGQGQADTEAFF
NA TRBJ2-1 14 TRBD2 TRBV5-1 TGCGCCAGCAGCTTGGAGCGGGAGGGAACTGAGCAGTTCTTC CASSLEREGTEQFF
NA TRBJ2-7 17 NA TRBV1 TGCACCAGCAACCAATCTAGGGAAAGCGGGTGCTTCTACGAGCAGTACTTC CTSNQSRESGCFYEQYF
NA TRBJ2-7 14 NA TRBV6-1 TGTGCCAGCAGTGAACCCAACAGGGTCTACGAGCAGTACTTC CASSEPNRVYEQYF
NA TRBJ2-7 15 TRBD2 TRBV28 TGTGCCAGCAGCCAGACTAGCGGCCAGGGTTACGAGCAGTACTTC CASSQTSGQGYEQYF
NA TRBJ2-2 14 NA TRBV6-6 TGTGCCAGCAGGCCGGGACAAAACACCGGGGAGCTGTTTTTT CASRPGQNTGELFF
once TRBJ1-5 17 TRBD1 TRBV19 TGTGCCAGTAGTATGTTGAGGGACAGTTATAGCAATCAGCCCCAGCATTTT CASSMLRDSYSNQPQHF